The present T cell receptor beta chain was sequenced within a study of control samples from healthy donors and cancer patients. The germline gives CDR1 MGHDK, CDR2 SYGVNS. The CDR3 runs to 15 residues. With 2 bases removed from V and 4 bases from J, the gap between germline ends came to 14 bases. Profiling relied on immunoSEQ multiplex PCR, and the TCRdb table lists in-frame clones only, not all of them. Here the sample spans 90,000 to 100,000 clones, 84% being singletons. This clonotype was sampled from a man in his 70s with lung cancer. Material for sequencing was PBMCs. The rearrangement uses TRBV25-1 and TRBJ1-2; D might be TRBD1 (5 bases). The CDR3 DNA reads TGTGCCAGCAGTGAAGCTTTGGGGGGGAGCTATGGCTACACCTTC. Its protein product is CASSEALGGSYGYTF.